This T cell receptor beta chain originates from a study of lung T cells in sarcoidosis with Löfgren's syndrome. Overall study: Löfgren's syndrome patients were the main repertoire analysis focus.

Germline V gives CDR1 SGDLS, CDR2 YYNGEE. CDR3 length: 15 residues. V was clipped by 2 bases and J by 0 bases, with 11 bases between them. One entry per CDR3 protein results from TCRdb running MiXCR on the reads. This sample has 60,000 or so distinct CDR3 sequences, with around 20% found just once. Points from the study as a whole: The most expanded V genes in Löfgren's patients were reportedly TRAV12-1 and TRBV2. Multiple Löfgren's syndrome patients reportedly shared TRAV12-1 and TRBV2 CDR3 motifs.

A few counts support this clonotype. The antigen is not known. The V gene is TRBV9, the J gene TRBJ1-1, with a possible D match to TRBD1 (6 bases). The sample taken for sequencing was CD4+ T cells from PBMCs. This clonotype originated in a human donor with sarcoidosis (Löfgren's syndrome or another form), or a control subject (not recorded which). As DNA, the CDR3 is TGTGCCAGCAGCGTTGCCGGGACAATGAACACTGAAGCTTTCTTT. Translating it yields CASSVAGTMNTEAFF. Filled out from reference TRBV9 and TRBJ1-1, the complete variable domain reads DSGVTQTPKHLITATGQRVTLRCSPRSGDLSVYWYQQSLDQGLQFLIQYYNGEERAKGNILERFSAQQFPDLHSELNLSSLELGDSALYFCASSVAGTMNTEAFFGQGTRLTVV.